The following is a TCR beta chain sequence with its context. What antigen it recognizes has not been identified. Per-base qualities were not stored, and no clone one base away is much larger. V was cut back by 2 bases and J by 4 bases, leaving a gap of 13 bases between them. The cysteine opens and the phenylalanine closes a CDR3 of 15 amino acids. This entry keeps only the CDR3 DNA: 45 bases, framed from base 1. CDR1 and CDR2, per the germline V gene, are SGHRS and YFSETQ. This sample was included in a study of graft-versus-host responses after intestinal transplantation (dated by TCRdb to the early 2020s). For context, the study as a whole: The transplants that recipients got were multivisceral, liver-intestinal, or isolated intestinal. Every recipient was given anti-thymocyte globulin induction, then maintenance tacrolimus and steroids for 2 to 3 years. The cohort enrolled 24 intestinal transplant recipients, one of whom was a retransplant, and 3 patients without pretransplant specimens were excluded. Bulk TCR-beta CDR3 sequencing was used to track graft-versus-host and host-versus-graft alloreactive T cell clones in the graft, circulation and bone marrow after intestinal transplantation. Rather than going through the commercial service, samples from three later patients were sequenced in-house on an Illumina MiSeq and processed with MiXCR. Alloreactive clones were identified by sequencing pre-transplant mixed lymphocyte reaction products and comparing these products with unstimulated pre-transplant donor and recipient T cells. A peak of at least 4% donor T cells among recipient peripheral blood mononuclear cells was the definition used for donor T cell macrochimerism.

Study-wide findings and limitations: The conclusions were limited by the relatively low number and heterogeneity of the intestinal transplant patients. Early after transplant, declines in HvG clones were associated with peak levels of circulating GvH clones. Patients with donor T cell macrochimerism had high GvH to HvG T cell clonal ratios in their allografts. GvH clones turned up in recipient bone marrow, with some appearing earlier in ileal mucosa or blood, a pattern consistent with an intestinal mucosal origin.

Library creation used the immunoSEQ multiplex PCR assay. For most patients, high-throughput TCR-beta CDR3 sequencing of genomic DNA was performed by Adaptive Biotechnologies. Per the authors' processing: TCR sequencing data for more than 15 patients were retrieved from Adaptive's ImmunoSEQ software; three other patients were processed with MiXCR and VDJtools. CDR3 nucleotide sequences shared by donor and recipient were removed because the origin of these sequences could not be assigned. At least 2-fold expansion over unstimulated cells and a minimum CFSE-low frequency of 0.002% (template counts) or 0.001% (read counts) were required for clones to be classified as alloreactive. Clones detected in sequenced pre-transplant spleen, lymph node, or MLR CFSE-low populations of the donor or recipient were defined as mappable. The cumulative frequency of alloreactive clones was calculated as a percentage of all sequences, weighted by copy number. The table was pulled from immuneACCESS by TCRdb, which kept in-frame rearrangements only. Such tables lose some clones; where checked, under half of the loss comes from unresolved V genes, and the rest has no known cause. V, J and clone size are taken as reported in that table, and D and trimming were inferred from the DNA itself. Across this sample there are approximately 10,000 clones, with around 79% seen only once. The ten largest make up around 4.5% of the sample.

To isolate intraepithelial and lamina propria lymphocytes from graft specimens, dithiothreitol, EDTA incubations and collagenase D digestion were used. Serial intestinal graft biopsy specimens collected up to 600 days after transplant underwent bulk TCR-beta sequencing. The clonotype was recovered from a human patient who received an intestinal transplant, so some T cells may come from the graft donor. The sequence links TRBV5-1 to TRBJ2-1; the D gene is unclear. The starting material was ileum tissue, obtained about 140 days after intestinal transplantation. The CDR3: CASSFENHNYNEQFF. The DNA sequence follows: TGCGCCAGCAGCTTTGAGAACCATAATTACAATGAGCAGTTCTTC.